Below are 23 T cell receptor beta chains sequenced from a single sample in a study of blood T cell repertoires in COVID-19. The repertoire was sequenced with immunoSEQ multiplex PCR; TCRdb's copy has only in-frame clones and lacks some. The repertoire holds about 190,000 clones, with 87% as singletons. The sample taken for sequencing was peripheral blood. These receptors originate from an older woman with COVID-19, enrolled during active disease.

The CDR3 loop is CATSRDGLYGYTF. CDR3 nucleotides: TGTGCCACCAGCAGAGATGGCCTCTATGGCTACACCTTC. The rearrangement uses TRBV15 and TRBJ1-2; no clear D. The CDR3 sequence is 13 residues long. CDR1 is LNHNV, CDR2 YYDKDF, per germline (reference sequence). V gave up 0 bases and J gave up 4 bases, with 6 bases separating them.

The chain links TRBV5-1 to TRBJ2-3, with D unclear. Germline CDR1 reads SGHRS; CDR2 reads YFSETQ. Between the trimmed V and J ends, which lost 3 bases and 6 bases, there was a span of 11 bases. The CDR3 covers 13 residues. The CDR3 here is CASSSHLRDTQYF. CDR3 sequence (DNA): TGCGCCAGCAGCTCCCACCTCCGGGATACGCAGTATTTT.

This sequence joins TRBV6-5 and TRBJ2-3, with 8 bases that match TRBD1. The CDR3 covers 16 residues. V was pared by 4 bases and J by 4 bases, with 10 bases of the junction left unmatched. CDR1 is MNHEY and CDR2 is SVGAGI in the germline V gene. This chain's CDR3 is CASSSRGQGSADTQYF. The CDR3, as DNA: TGTGCCAGCAGTTCTAGAGGACAGGGAAGCGCAGATACGCAGTATTTT.

This chain connects TRBV4-2 to TRBJ1-4, with 7 bases identical to TRBD1. The CDR3 is 16 residues long. Germline trimming cut 3 bases from V and 5 bases from J; bases unmatched to any gene: 9. The germline V gene has CDR1 LGHNA and CDR2 YNFKEQ. The CDR3 is CASSHTVDRENEKLFF. As DNA, the CDR3 is TGTGCCAGCAGCCACACTGTTGACAGGGAGAATGAAAAACTGTTTTTT.

The chain carries TRBV24-1 and TRBJ2-2, with 9 bases identical to TRBD2. Germline loops: CDR1 KGHDR, CDR2 SFDVKD. The CDR3 runs 13 residues. V shed 7 bases and J 5 bases; nucleotides not matched to a gene: 1. CDR3 nucleotide sequence: TGTGCCACCAGGACTAGCGGAACCGGGGAGCTGTTTTTT. The encoded protein is CATRTSGTGELFF.

This chain links TRBV20-1 with TRBJ1-1; a weak D match, TRBD1 (5 bases). Per germline, CDR1 DFQATT and CDR2 SNEGSKA (reference sequence). Trimming shortened V by 6 bases and J by 3 bases, and 8 bases separated the two germline ends. The CDR3 totals 11 residues. The CDR3 spells CSAWGDTEAFF. CDR3 DNA: TGCAGTGCCTGGGGGGACACTGAAGCTTTCTTT.

V is TRBV28 and J is TRBJ1-6; unclear D gene. There are 13 residues in the CDR3. The V end lost 4 bases, the J end lost 6 bases, and 7 bases lay between the germline ends. Germline V gene data show CDR1 as MDHEN and CDR2 as SYDVKM. CDR3 bases: TGTGCCAGCAGTTCTCCGAGTAATTCACCCCTCCACTTT. Translated, it gives CASSSPSNSPLHF.

The chain employs TRBV2 and TRBJ2-5; D gene unclear. The CDR3 spans 11 residues. V was clipped by 4 bases and J by 5 bases, with 5 bases between them. Germline CDR1 reads SNHLY; CDR2 reads FYNNEI. The CDR3 bases are TGTGCCAGCAGTGCCGGGGAGACCCAGTACTTC. Its translation is CASSAGETQYF.

CDR3 DNA: TGTGCCAGCAGCCCCCCTAGCAGCTCCTACGAGCAGTACTTC. Residues: CASSPPSSSYEQYF. The genes are TRBV7-2 and TRBJ2-7, with D perhaps TRBD2 (5 bases). Germline V lookup: CDR1 SGHTA, CDR2 FQGNSA. The CDR3 has 14 residues. Trimming left V 5 bases short and J 0 bases short, with 11 bases between. The entire variable domain, with the rest obtained from reference TRBV7-2 and TRBJ2-7, is as follows: GAGVSQSPSNKVTEKGKDVELRCDPISGHTALYWYRQSLGQGLEFLIYFQGNSAPDKSGLPSDRFSAERTGGSVSTLTIQRTQQEDSAVYLCASSPPSSSYEQYFGPGTRLTVT.

The chain carries TRBV11-3 and TRBJ2-1; perhaps TRBD2 as D (5 bases). The CDR3 loop spans 16 amino acids. Trimming pared 6 bases from V and 0 bases from J, leaving 15 bases between. CDR1 is SGHNT, CDR2 YENEEA, per germline. Here the CDR3 reads CASSPEGESSYNEQFF. The CDR3 DNA sequence: TGTGCCAGCAGTCCAGAGGGTGAGAGCTCCTACAATGAGCAGTTCTTC.

This clone is a singleton in its sample. The V and J genes are TRBV18 and TRBJ2-5; TRBD2 is a possible D gene (5 bases). CDR1 is KGHSH and CDR2 is LQKENI in the germline V gene. Trimming cost V 4 bases and J 2 bases, with 14 bases left between them. This CDR3 is 15 amino acids long. The CDR3 DNA sequence: TGTGCCAGCTCACTCGACATCGGCGGGCAAGAGACCCAGTACTTC. Encoded protein: CASSLDIGGQETQYF.

The chain has TRBV5-4 and TRBJ1-2; D perhaps matches TRBD1 (6 bases). The germline CDR1 and CDR2 sequences are SGHNT and YYREEE (reference sequence). This CDR3 region has 14 residues. Trimming left V 5 bases short and J 2 bases short, with 13 bases between. Here the CDR3 reads CASRWGQSNYGYTF. Written as DNA, the CDR3 is TGTGCCAGCAGGTGGGGGCAGTCAAACTATGGCTACACCTTC.

The V call is TRBV30, the J call TRBJ2-1; 13 bases are a match to TRBD2. V lost 8 bases, J lost 4 bases, and 2 bases stayed unmatched. This CDR3 region has 13 residues. In germline, CDR1 is GTSNPN, CDR2 SVGIG (reference sequence). CDR3 sequence: CARTSGRYNEQFF. CDR3 nucleotides: TGTGCCAGGACTAGCGGGAGATACAATGAGCAGTTCTTC. Full variable domain (missing parts from reference TRBV30 and TRBJ2-1): SQTIHQWPATLVQPVGSPLSLECTVEGTSNPNLYWYRQAAGRGLQLLFYSVGIGQISSEVPQNLSASRPQDRQFILSSKKLLLSDSGFYLCARTSGRYNEQFFGPGTRLTVL.

V is TRBV11-3 and J is TRBJ1-2; 9 nucleotides align to TRBD1. Germline values: CDR1 SGHNT, CDR2 YENEEA. Losses at the gene ends were 5 bases for V and 8 bases for J; bases not matched to a gene: 9. CDR3 length: 14 residues. CDR3 nucleotide sequence: TGTGCCAGCAGCGGCCCCGGGACAGGGAACGGCTACACCTTC. Its translation: CASSGPGTGNGYTF.

The J gene is TRBJ1-3, the V gene TRBV5-8; TRBD1 matches 7 bases. There are 15 residues in the CDR3. Germline trimming cut 0 bases from V and 7 bases from J; bases unmatched to any gene: 7. Germline CDR1 SGHTS, CDR2 YDEGEE. CDR3 DNA sequence: TGTGCCAGCAGCTTGGCAGGGGGAAAATGGAACACCATATATTTT. Translation: CASSLAGGKWNTIYF.

The rearrangement links TRBV6-5 to TRBJ2-3; weak D call: TRBD1 (5 bases). Germline-derived CDR1 and CDR2 are MNHEY and SVGAGI. There are 15 residues in the CDR3. The germline V and J ends were trimmed by 3 bases and 4 bases, with 14 bases remaining between them. The CDR3 nucleotides read TGTGCCAGCAGTTATTGGGCAGGGTTATCAGATACGCAGTATTTT. Residues: CASSYWAGLSDTQYF.

The rearrangement joins TRBV7-8 to TRBJ2-7; D not certain. The CDR3 spans 15 residues. V gave up 0 bases and J gave up 7 bases, with 16 bases separating them. Germline V gives CDR1 SGHVS, CDR2 FQNEAQ. As DNA, the CDR3 is TGTGCCAGCAGCTTAGCTCCCAGGCCGGAAGGTGAGCAGTACTTC. This codes for CASSLAPRPEGEQYF. Looking up the rest from reference TRBV7-8 and TRBJ2-7 gives the full variable domain: GAGVSQSPRYKVAKRGQDVALRCDPISGHVSLFWYQQALGQGPEFLTYFQNEAQLDKSGLPSDRFFAERPEGSVSTLKIQRTQQEDSAVYLCASSLAPRPEGEQYFGPGTRLTVT.

The table lists this clone with a few counts. The chain combines TRBV15 with TRBJ1-4; D may be TRBD1 (6 bases). V shed 0 bases and J shed 5 bases, with 7 bases lying between them. This CDR3 region has 14 residues. The germline gives CDR1 LNHNV, CDR2 YYDKDF (reference sequence). CDR3 DNA: TGTGCCACCAGCAGAGACCAGGGGAATGAAAAACTGTTTTTT. This sequence encodes CATSRDQGNEKLFF. Variable domain in full (rest from reference TRBV15 and TRBJ1-4): DAMVIQNPRYQVTQFGKPVTLSCSQTLNHNVMYWYQQKSSQAPKLLFHYYDKDFNNEADTPDNFQSRRPNTSFCFLDIRSPGLGDTAMYLCATSRDQGNEKLFFGSGTQLSVL.

The CDR3 region is CAISEVGGANTGELFF. CDR3 DNA sequence: TGTGCCATCAGTGAGGTCGGCGGAGCGAACACCGGGGAGCTGTTTTTT. The chain recombines TRBV10-3 with TRBJ2-2; D unclear. This CDR3 is 16 amino acids long. Germline CDR1 is ENHRY and CDR2 is SYGVKD. V lost 2 bases, J lost 0 bases, and 10 bases lay in between.

A single count supports this clone. V is TRBV19 and J is TRBJ1-1; 7 bases fit TRBD1. Germline trimming cut 3 bases from V and 1 base from J; bases unmatched to any gene: 8. CDR3 length equals 16 residues. Germline V gene sequence: CDR1 LNHDA, CDR2 SQIVND (reference sequence). CDR3 DNA: TGTGCCAGTAGTATCTGGACAGGTTCGCAGAACACTGAAGCTTTCTTT. It codes for CASSIWTGSQNTEAFF.

In its sample, this clone was seen once. The gene calls are TRBV28 and TRBJ1-4; no definite D call. Germline values: CDR1 MDHEN, CDR2 SYDVKM. The V end was cut by 3 bases, the J end by 13 bases, with 9 bases between. This CDR3 has 11 amino acids. CDR3 bases: TGTGCCAGCAGTTTCATCGGGTTACTGTTTTTT. This translates into CASSFIGLLFF.

The CDR3, as DNA: TGTGCCACCAGCAGTTCAATTGTCAATGAGCAGTTCTTC. Its translation: CATSSSIVNEQFF. The V call is TRBV15, the J call TRBJ2-1; no reliable D call. The germline CDR1 and CDR2 sequences are LNHNV and YYDKDF (reference sequence). There are 13 residues in the CDR3. The V end lost 3 bases, the J end lost 6 bases, and 9 bases lay between the germline ends.

The chain is built from TRBV28 and TRBJ1-5; 8 nucleotides line up with TRBD1. The CDR3 has 13 amino acids. J lost 9 bases, V lost 5 bases, and 6 bases had no gene match. Germline CDR1 is MDHEN and CDR2 is SYDVKM. The CDR3 sequence is CASSGQGPWPQHF. The CDR3 bases are TGTGCCAGCAGTGGACAGGGCCCGTGGCCCCAGCATTTT.